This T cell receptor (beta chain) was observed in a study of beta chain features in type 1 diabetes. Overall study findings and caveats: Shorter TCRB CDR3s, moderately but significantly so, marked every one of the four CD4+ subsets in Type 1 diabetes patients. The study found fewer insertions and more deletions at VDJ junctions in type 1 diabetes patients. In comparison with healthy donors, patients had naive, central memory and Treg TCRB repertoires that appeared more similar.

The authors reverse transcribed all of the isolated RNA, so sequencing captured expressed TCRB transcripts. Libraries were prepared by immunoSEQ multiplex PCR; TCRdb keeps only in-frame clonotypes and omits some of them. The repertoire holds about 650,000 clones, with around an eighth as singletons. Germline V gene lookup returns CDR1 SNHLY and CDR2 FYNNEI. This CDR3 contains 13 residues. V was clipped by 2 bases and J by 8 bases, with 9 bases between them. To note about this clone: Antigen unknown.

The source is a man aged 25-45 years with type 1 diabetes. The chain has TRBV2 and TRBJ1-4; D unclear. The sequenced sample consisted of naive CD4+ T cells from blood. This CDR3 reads CASSERREEKLFF. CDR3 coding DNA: TGTGCCAGCAGTGAAAGGAGAGAAGAAAAACTGTTTTTT.